These T cell receptor beta chains were read from a single sample in a study of tumor-infiltrating lymphocytes in primary liver carcinoma. TCRdb analysed the multiplex PCR reads with MiXCR anew, one entry per CDR3 protein. The repertoire has fewer than 200,000 distinct CDR3 sequences, around four fifths of them found once; the top ten carry 15% to 20%. Source material: tumor tissue from primary liver carcinoma. These receptors were taken from a man in his forties with primary liver carcinoma and hepatitis B virus infection. Both conserved end residues are part of each CDR3. The order of the fields is D gene, V gene, clone size, CDR3 length, J gene, CDR3 DNA, CDR3 protein. D genes are given only for firm matches. Size is stated for part of the rows, as once, few or many counts, or as a class when the clone is expanded.

TRBD2	TRBV6-1	many	15	TRBJ2-5	TGTGCCAGCAGTGAAGCGCTCAGGCGGGGGGAGACCCAGTACTTC	CASSEALRRGETQYF
TRBD2	TRBV18	-	14	TRBJ2-1	TGTGCCAGCTCACGGACTAGCGGTAGGCATGAGCAGTTCTTC	CASSRTSGRHEQFF
-	TRBV11-3	few	14	TRBJ2-1	TGTGCCAACAGCTTATTTCCGAACTACAATGAGCAGTTCTTC	CANSLFPNYNEQFF
-	TRBV28	-	16	TRBJ2-7	TGTGCTAGCAGATCCTCTGGGACTCCCAGGGCGCCCGAGCAGTACTTC	CASRSSGTPRAPEQYF
-	TRBV7-9	-	15	TRBJ1-5	TGTGCCAGCAGCAACATCGGGGGAGGAGGTCAGCCCCAGCATTTT	CASSNIGGGGQPQHF
TRBD1	TRBV6-5	-	14	TRBJ1-1	TGTGCCAACAGTGTGACAGGGAAGGTCACTGAAGCTTTCTTT	CANSVTGKVTEAFF
-	TRBV20-1	-	12	TRBJ2-7	TGCAGTACGGACAGTCCCGTCAGCGAGCACTACTTC	CSTDSPVSEHYF
-	TRBV29-1	few	15	TRBJ2-2	TGTAGCGCTCTTACTAACGGGGCGAACACCGGGGAGATGTTTTTT	CSALTNGANTGEMFF
-	TRBV5-6	once	17	TRBJ2-1	TGTGCCAGCAGCTTGGGATTGGAATCATCAGGATACAATGAGCAGTTCTTC	CASSLGLESSGYNEQFF
-	TRBV4-3	-	15	TRBJ2-3	TGCGCCAGCAGTCACCGAGAGGGGGGGTCAGATACGCAGTATTTT	CASSHREGGSDTQYF
-	TRBV5-1	few	16	TRBJ2-1	-	CASSLVAGGSYNEQIF
-	TRBV29-1	-	14	TRBJ2-1	TGCAGCGTTGCTCGTCGGAGCTCCTACAATGATCAGTTCTTC	CSVARRSSYNDQFF
-	TRBV4-1	-	20	TRBJ1-2	TGCGCCAGCAGCCAAGAGGGGTACCCCCCCGCTGCCCAACCTACCTATAGCTACACATTC	CASSQEGYPPAAQPTYSYTF
-	TRBV10-3	once	12	TRBJ1-1	TGTGCCAGTCTGGACTGGGACACTGAAGCTTTCTTT	CASLDWDTEAFF
-	TRBV7-3	few	14	TRBJ2-2	TGTGCCAGCAGCTTAACGTTAGCGAGCGGGGAGCTGTTTTTT	CASSLTLASGELFF
-	TRBV29-1	-	13	TRBJ1-1	TGCAGAGCTCTTAGGGGTTGGGACACTGATGCTTTCTTT	CRALRGWDTDAFF
-	TRBV6-5	-	12	TRBJ2-7	TGTGCCACCCATGACGGACGGAGCGAGCAGTATTTC	CATHDGRSEQYF
-	TRBV6-5	-	16	TRBJ1-2	TGTGCCAGCAGTTCCGGGGTCGGGGTCGTCAACTATGACAGCACCTTC	CASSSGVGVVNYDSTF
-	TRBV7-9	once	14	TRBJ2-7	TGTGCCAGCAACTCTAGCGCCGTCTCCTACGAGCAGTACTTC	CASNSSAVSYEQYF
-	TRBV14	-	17	TRBJ2-7	TGTGCCAGCAATCAAGATCAGGACTCTGGGGAATCTCGCGAGCAGTACTTC	CASNQDQDSGESREQYF
-	TRBV4-2	-	14	TRBJ1-2	TGTGCCAGCACCCAAGAAGTAAGGTCTCGGGGCTACACCTTT	CASTQEVRSRGYTF
-	TRBV6-1	-	18	TRBJ1-5	TGTGCCAGCAGACCAACATGGGGACGGGGGAAAGTTAATCAGCCCCAGCTTTTT	CASRPTWGRGKVNQPQLF
-	TRBV7-9	-	18	TRBJ1-1	TGTGCCAGCAGCTTAGGCCGATTCCTTCCGGGACCGAACACTGAAGCTTTCTTT	CASSLGRFLPGPNTEAFF
TRBD2	TRBV29-1	-	14	TRBJ2-7	TGCAGCGTCTCGATTAGCGGGTTCTCCCACGAGCAGTACTTC	CSVSISGFSHEQYF
-	TRBV29-1	-	15	TRBJ1-1	TGCAGCGTTACCCCGGGACGGGGAATGAACACTGAAACTTTCTTT	CSVTPGRGMNTETFF
-	TRBV7-9	-	17	TRBJ2-6	TGTGCCAGCAGCCTCGACAAGTTAAGCTCTGGGGCCAACGTCCTGACTTTC	CASSLDKLSSGANVLTF
-	TRBV29-1	few	14	TRBJ1-2	TGCAGCGTTGAAGGGAACAGTGGGAACTATGACTACACCTTC	CSVEGNSGNYDYTF
-	TRBV11-1	-	15	TRBJ1-1	TGTCCCAGCAGCTTAGCAGTGACTAGGAACACTGAAGCTTTCTTT	CPSSLAVTRNTEAFF
-	TRBV29-1	-	14	TRBJ1-1	TGCAACGTTGATTCGGCAGGTAGTTATACTGAAGGTTTCTTT	CNVDSAGSYTEGFF
TRBD2	TRBV29-1	-	14	TRBJ2-2	TGCTGCGCGCGACTAGCGGGAGTGGACGGGGAGCTGTTTTTT	CCARLAGVDGELFF
TRBD2	TRBV4-2	-	19	TRBJ2-1	TGTGCCAGCAGCCAAGATCATACCGGCCCAGTGGGAGGGCCGTTGGAGCAGTTCTTC	CASSQDHTGPVGGPLEQFF
-	TRBV5-1	-	13	TRBJ2-1	TGCGCCAGCGACTTGGGAAAACAGGGAAGGCAGTTCTTC	CASDLGKQGRQFF